This is a list of T cell receptor beta chains from one sample in a study of blood T cells in healthy people across ages. One entry per CDR3 protein, called by TCRdb with MiXCR from the 5' RACE reads. The sample carries 980,000 or so distinct CDR3 sequences, roughly 48% recorded once. The sample comprised blood. The receptor set was obtained from a man aged 25 to 40 in good health. CDR3s include the opening cysteine and the closing phenylalanine or tryptophan.

v_gene,j_gene,CDR3aa
TRBV12-3/TRBV12-4,TRBJ1-1,CASNIGQFTEAFF
TRBV12-3/TRBV12-4,TRBJ1-1,CASRPPGGNTEAFF
TRBV29-1,TRBJ2-3,CSVDGGSGTDTQYF
TRBV4-1,TRBJ2-3,CASSQDWDRDADTQYF
TRBV5-6,TRBJ1-1,CASSRLQGNTEAFF
TRBV4-3,TRBJ2-1,CASSQRTGNEQFF
TRBV29-1,TRBJ2-2,CSVVTGAPGTGELFF
TRBV7-2,TRBJ2-3,CASSRKDRGVADTQYF
TRBV4-3,TRBJ1-2,CASSQDLSDKAYGYTF
TRBV6-5,.,CASRRKETQYF
TRBV4-1,TRBJ1-4,CASRTSGIGEKLFF
TRBV5-6,TRBJ1-5,CASSTGRFSNQPQHF
TRBV12-3/TRBV12-4,TRBJ1-1,CASSFARGSAFF
TRBV9,TRBJ2-1,CASSALGLAGWDEQFF
TRBV10-3,TRBJ1-5,CAIAHQIDQPQHF
TRBV20-1,TRBJ2-3,CSAPWTRTDTQYF
TRBV12-3/TRBV12-4,TRBJ2-7,CASSLARGTGTYEQYF
TRBV7-9,TRBJ2-1,CASSRGAGISYNEQFF
TRBV28,TRBJ2-7,CASRPRGQGFYEQYF
TRBV20-1,TRBJ2-1,CSAAMGLPNEQFF
TRBV27,TRBJ2-1,CASRYRAVDLSSYNEQFF
TRBV28,TRBJ2-7,CAGGRTACEQYF
TRBV4-1,TRBJ2-1,CASSQEASGGSYNEQFF
TRBV7-9,TRBJ1-4,CASSRGTGGGVLFF
TRBV4-3,TRBJ2-1,CASSQRTSSYNEQFF
TRBV16,TRBJ2-7,CASSPRGDEQYF
TRBV5-1,TRBJ2-1,CASSSSGGVWNEQFF
TRBV6-5,TRBJ2-7,CASSYSGVPISEQYF
TRBV27,TRBJ2-7,CASSLFREAYEQYF
TRBV28,TRBJ1-5,CASSGGTGRAPQHF
TRBV4-1,.,CASSQVAGAYEQYF
TRBV3-1,TRBJ1-1,CASSPPPYTEAFF
TRBV7-6,TRBJ1-2,CASSPGREYNGYTF
TRBV20-1,TRBJ1-4,CSARGGSTNEKLFF
TRBV20-1,TRBJ1-2,CSARLQGASDDYTF